The 3 T cell receptor beta chains given below trace back to one sample, sequenced in a study of cytomegalovirus exposure and HLA in healthy donors. The PCR had 60 Vbeta and 13 Jbeta primers. Data came from immunoSEQ multiplex PCR; TCRdb stores just in-frame clones and leaves some out. The sample comprises 150,000 or so clones, 75% to 80% of which are singletons, and just over 3% rests with the top ten. The source material was PBMCs. All receptors come from a middle-aged woman in good health and CMV-seronegative.

The V gene is TRBV5-4, the J gene TRBJ2-3; 10 positions agree with TRBD2. V shed 4 bases, J shed 8 bases, and the junction held 7 bases outside the gene matches. Germline CDR1 reads SGHNT; CDR2 reads YYREEE (reference sequence). The CDR3 has 14 residues. The CDR3 nucleotides are TGTGCCAGCAGCCCAAGCGGGGGGGCAGGTACGCAGTATTTT. It is translated as CASSPSGGAGTQYF.

This clone was counted a few times. The same CDR3 is also encoded by other DNA sequences in this sample. In DNA, the CDR3 is TGCGCCAGCAGTTGGACAGGGGGCAATACTGAAGCTTTCTTT. This encodes CASSWTGGNTEAFF. V and J are TRBV5-1 and TRBJ1-1; 11 nucleotides line up with TRBD1. J lost 5 bases, V lost 5 bases, and 5 bases had no gene match. CDR1 and CDR2 from the germline V gene are SGHRS and YFSETQ. CDR3 length: 14 amino acids.

V usage is TRBV5-6 and J usage is TRBJ1-1, with a possible D match to TRBD1 (5 bases). Trimming pared 0 bases from V and 3 bases from J, leaving 21 bases between. CDR1 SGHDT and CDR2 YYEEEE come from the germline V gene. The CDR3 loop spans 18 amino acids. CDR3 sequence reads: CASSLVRARGTDDTEAFF. The CDR3 DNA sequence: TGTGCCAGCAGCTTGGTCAGGGCAAGGGGTACGGACGACACTGAAGCTTTCTTT.